The source of this T cell receptor (beta chain) is a study of blood T cell repertoires in COVID-19. Study-wide background: Samples representing acute and convalescent COVID-19 were sourced from the United States, Italy and Spain. PBMCs, B-cell-depleted T cells, or T cells provided the cDNA or gDNA that made up the material.

Under the authors' procedure: Amplified reference gene primers provided the basis for estimating nucleated cell counts. Data came from immunoSEQ multiplex PCR; TCRdb stores just in-frame clones and leaves some out. That table supplies the V and J calls and clone size; D and trimming were determined from the DNA. The sample records about 210,000 clones, around 88% being singletons. The CDR3 loop spans 15 amino acids. Germline V lookup: CDR1 SNHLY, CDR2 FYNNEI. V gave up 7 bases and J gave up 9 bases; unmatched junction bases: 12. The V and J genes are TRBV2 and TRBJ2-1; 10 bases line up with TRBD2. Sequences were obtained from peripheral blood. This sequence originates from a woman aged 50 to 65 with acute or convalescent COVID-19. The CDR3 spells CASIRGLAVGSEQFF. The CDR3 nucleotides are TGTGCCAGCATCCGCGGACTAGCGGTCGGGAGTGAGCAGTTCTTC.